The rows below give T cell receptor beta chains drawn from one sample of a study of T cell changes during pregnancy in multiple sclerosis. Profiling relied on immunoSEQ multiplex PCR, and the TCRdb table lists in-frame clones only, not all of them. The repertoire consists of more than 85,000 clones, with about 93% occurring once and the leading ten covering under 1.5%. The sample consisted of peripheral blood, taken in the third trimester of pregnancy. These receptor sequences come from a female donor in good health, enrolled as a control in a pregnancy study. Each CDR3 is given with its conserved first and last residue. The order of the fields is V gene, clone size, J gene, D gene, CDR3 DNA, CDR3 protein. The D gene is left open where the match is weak. For some rows the clone size is stated as once, few or many, or as a class when expanded; others skip it.

>TRBV7-2|.|TRBJ2-7|.
TGTGCCAGCAGCTTACGACAGACCTACGAGCAGTACTTC
CASSLRQTYEQYF
>TRBV4-1|once|TRBJ2-7|.
TGCGCCAGCAGCCAAGTCGTAGAGAACGAGCAGTACTTC
CASSQVVENEQYF
>TRBV7-2|.|TRBJ2-7|.
TGTGCCAGCAGCCAGGGCGGCTACGAGCAGTACTTC
CASSQGGYEQYF
>TRBV7-2|.|TRBJ2-7|TRBD1
TGTGCCAGCAGCCCCCGGACAGGATCCGAGCAGTACTTC
CASSPRTGSEQYF
>TRBV18|.|TRBJ1-1|TRBD1
TGTGCCAGCTCACCGCGTACAGGGGTGAACACTGAAGCTTTCTTT
CASSPRTGVNTEAFF
>TRBV19|.|TRBJ1-1|.
TGTGCCAGTAGTCCCCGGGGGTTGAACACTGAAGCTTTCTTT
CASSPRGLNTEAFF
>TRBV7-2|.|TRBJ2-3|.
TGTGCCAGCAGCATCAGTCTAGTAGATACGCAGTATTTT
CASSISLVDTQYF
>TRBV28|once|TRBJ2-7|.
TGTGCCAGCAGCCTGACAAGCTCCTACGAGCAGTACTTC
CASSLTSSYEQYF
>TRBV7-9|.|TRBJ1-1|.
TGTGCCAGCAGCTTAGTGCGGGAGACCGCTGAAGCTTTCTTT
CASSLVRETAEAFF
>TRBV4-1|.|TRBJ1-1|.
TGCGCCAGCAGCCGTACAGGTGAAGCTTTCTTT
CASSRTGEAFF
>TRBV7-2|.|TRBJ2-7|TRBD1
TGTGCCAGCAGCTTTCGGACAGGGGGCCGGGAGCAGTACTTC
CASSFRTGGREQYF
>TRBV28|.|TRBJ1-3|.
TGTGCCTCTACTAAGGGGCAGGGTGGCGGAAACACCATATATTTT
CASTKGQGGGNTIYF
>TRBV5-4|.|TRBJ2-2|.
TGTGCCAGCAGCCCAGGGGACCACTCAGGGGAGCTGTTTTTT
CASSPGDHSGELFF
>TRBV6-1|.|TRBJ2-5|TRBD1
TGTGCCAGCAGACAGGGGTTGGAGACCCAGTACTTC
CASRQGLETQYF
>TRBV5-1|.|TRBJ1-5|.
TGCGCCAGCAGTCTAGGGGGGGATAATCAGCCCCAGCATTTT
CASSLGGDNQPQHF
>TRBV27|.|TRBJ2-3|TRBD2
TGTGCCAGCAGTTCGCTAGCGGGAATGGCACTAGATACGCAGTATTTT
CASSSLAGMALDTQYF
>TRBV27|.|TRBJ2-6|.
TGTGCCAGCAGTTTATCGGGGTCCGGGAACCCTGGGGCCAACGTCCTGACTTTC
CASSLSGSGNPGANVLTF
>TRBV28|.|TRBJ1-1|.
TGTGCCAGCAGTTCCCACGGGTTAAACACTGAAGCTTTCTTT
CASSSHGLNTEAFF
>TRBV27|.|TRBJ1-5|TRBD1
TGTGCCAGCAGTTTGGCCGGGACAGGGGGCGTTACTCAGCCCCAGCATTTT
CASSLAGTGGVTQPQHF
>TRBV4-2|.|TRBJ2-2|TRBD2
TGTGCCAGCAGCCAAGTGGGGCCCGAGGGGGGGCTAGCGGGAGGGGAGCTGTTTTTT
CASSQVGPEGGLAGGELFF
>TRBV5-6|once|TRBJ2-7|TRBD1
TGTGCCAGCAGCTTGGAACAGGGGATAGGGGAGCAGTACTTC
CASSLEQGIGEQYF
>TRBV5-1|.|TRBJ2-7|TRBD2
TGCGCCAGCAGCTATGGGACTAGCGGGAAGGGCGAGCAGTACTTC
CASSYGTSGKGEQYF
>TRBV28|.|TRBJ2-5|TRBD2
TGTGCCAGCAGCGGACTAGCGGGAGATCGGGAGACCCAGTACTTC
CASSGLAGDRETQYF
>TRBV4-1|.|TRBJ1-4|.
TGCGCCAGCAGCCAATCTCGACAGCCCAATGAAAAACTGTTTTTT
CASSQSRQPNEKLFF
>TRBV4-1|.|TRBJ2-7|.
TGCGCCAGCAGCCAACAGGACACAGATGGCTACGAGCAGTACTTC
CASSQQDTDGYEQYF
>TRBV7-9|.|TRBJ2-5|TRBD1
TGTGCCAGCAGCTTAACCGCAGGGGGTGAAGAGACCCAGTACTTC
CASSLTAGGEETQYF
>TRBV5-1|.|TRBJ2-1|.
TGCGCCAGCAGCTTAGACCACGGGTCCTACAATGAGCAGTTCTTC
CASSLDHGSYNEQFF
>TRBV28|.|TRBJ1-1|.
TGTGCCAGCAATAGACAGCCCGAAGCTTTCTTT
CASNRQPEAFF